This paragraph covers one TCR beta chain sequence. TCRdb's table, derived via immunoSEQ multiplex PCR, lists solely in-frame clones and lacks some. The sample lists 300,000 to 400,000 clones, around nine tenths seen once, with about 2.9% in the top ten. This entry is derived from a study of blood T cell repertoires in COVID-19. Study context: Samples of COVID-19 (acute and convalescent) were obtained from the United States, Italy and Spain. T cells, B-cell-depleted T cells, or PBMCs supplied cDNA or gDNA.

The CDR3 spans 17 residues. CDR1 is LNHDA and CDR2 is SQIVND in the germline V gene (reference sequence). V lost 4 bases and J lost 3, with 19 bases in between. The chain is built from TRBV19 and TRBJ1-3; possibly TRBD1 for D (6 bases). The sequencing sample was made of peripheral blood. The clonotype originates from a human donor in a cohort sampled during active COVID-19. The CDR3 DNA reads TGTGCCAGTAGTACCGGACAGCCCTCGAGGATTGGAAACACCATATATTTT. Translating gives CASSTGQPSRIGNTIYF.